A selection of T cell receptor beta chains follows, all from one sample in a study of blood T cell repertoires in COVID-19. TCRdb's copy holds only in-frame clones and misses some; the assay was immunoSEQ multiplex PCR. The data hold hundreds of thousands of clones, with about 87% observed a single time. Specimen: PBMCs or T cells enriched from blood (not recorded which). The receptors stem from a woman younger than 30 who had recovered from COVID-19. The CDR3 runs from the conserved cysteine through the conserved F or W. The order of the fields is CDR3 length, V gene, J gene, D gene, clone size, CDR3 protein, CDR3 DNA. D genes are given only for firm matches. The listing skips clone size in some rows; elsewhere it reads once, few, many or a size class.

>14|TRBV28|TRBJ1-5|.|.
CASSWGTGNQPQHF
TGTGCCAGCAGTTGGGGGACTGGCAATCAGCCCCAGCATTTT
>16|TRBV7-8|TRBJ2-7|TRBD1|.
CASSLVGQRTTYEQYF
TGTGCCAGCAGCCTGGTGGGACAGCGGACGACCTACGAGCAGTACTTC
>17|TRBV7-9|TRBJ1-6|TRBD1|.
CASSLDPGGFYNSPLHF
TGTGCCAGCAGCTTAGACCCAGGGGGCTTCTATAATTCACCCCTCCACTTT
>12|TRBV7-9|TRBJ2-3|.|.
CASSPRQATQYF
TGTGCCAGCAGCCCGAGACAGGCTACGCAGTATTTT
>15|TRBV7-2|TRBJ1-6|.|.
CASSPNRERDSPLHF
TGTGCCAGCAGCCCTAACAGGGAAAGGGATTCACCCCTCCACTTT
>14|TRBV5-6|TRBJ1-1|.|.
CASSPGSPNTEAFF
TGTGCCAGCAGCCCCGGGTCGCCTAACACTGAAGCTTTCTTT
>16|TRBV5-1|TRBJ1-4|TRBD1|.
CASSVDRGPDLGGLFF
TGCGCCAGCAGCGTAGACAGGGGACCCGATCTTGGGGGACTGTTTTTT
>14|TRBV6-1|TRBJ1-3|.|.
CASREQVSGNTIYF
TGTGCCAGCAGGGAACAGGTATCTGGAAACACCATATATTTT
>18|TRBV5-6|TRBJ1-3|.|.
CASSSLELKGGSGNTIYF
TGTGCCAGCAGCTCTCTAGAACTCAAAGGCGGGTCTGGAAACACCATATATTTT
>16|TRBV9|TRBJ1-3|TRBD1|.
CASSVSEDRVGNTIYF
TGTGCCAGCAGCGTTAGTGAAGACAGGGTGGGAAACACCATATATTTT
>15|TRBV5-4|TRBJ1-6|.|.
CASSLYWGENSPLHF
TGTGCCAGCAGCTTGTATTGGGGGGAAAATTCACCCCTCCACTTT
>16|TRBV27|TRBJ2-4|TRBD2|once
CASSSRGSGALDIQYF
TGTGCCAGCAGTTCCCGGGGTAGCGGGGCCTTGGACATTCAGTACTTC
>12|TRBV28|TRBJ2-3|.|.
CASSSQGATQYF
TGTGCCAGCAGTTCACAGGGAGCTACGCAGTATTTT
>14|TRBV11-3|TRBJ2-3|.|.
CASSPAGGGDTQYF
TGTGCCAGCAGCCCGGCAGGTGGAGGAGATACGCAGTATTTT
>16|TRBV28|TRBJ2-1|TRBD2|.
CASSLVWTSGYNEQFF
TGTGCCAGCAGTTTAGTTTGGACTAGCGGATACAATGAGCAGTTCTTC
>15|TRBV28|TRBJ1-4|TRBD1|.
CASSYPGQGREKLFF
TGTGCCAGCAGTTACCCGGGACAGGGAAGGGAAAAACTGTTTTTT
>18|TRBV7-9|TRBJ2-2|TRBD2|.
CASSPELGEGLDTGELFF
TGTGCCAGCAGCCCTGAACTGGGGGAGGGCCTTGACACCGGGGAGCTGTTTTTT
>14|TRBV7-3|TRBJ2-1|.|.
CASPTSGSYNEQFF
TGTGCCAGCCCCACTTCAGGCTCCTACAATGAGCAGTTCTTC
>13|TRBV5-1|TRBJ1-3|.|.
CASSLMAGLDLYF
TGCGCCAGCAGCTTGATGGCAGGTTTGGATCTATATTTT
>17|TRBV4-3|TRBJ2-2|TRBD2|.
CASSQDGLAGMTGELFF
TGCGCCAGCAGCCAAGACGGACTAGCGGGAATGACCGGGGAGCTGTTTTTT
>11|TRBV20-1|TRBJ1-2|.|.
CSVTRGAGYTF
TGCAGTGTTACTCGGGGGGCGGGCTACACCTTC
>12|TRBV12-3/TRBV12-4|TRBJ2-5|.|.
CASSLEIGTQYF
TGTGCCAGCAGTTTAGAAATCGGGACCCAGTACTTC
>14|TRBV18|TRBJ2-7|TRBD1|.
CASSHRDRAHEQYF
TGTGCCAGCTCACACCGGGACAGGGCCCACGAGCAGTACTTC
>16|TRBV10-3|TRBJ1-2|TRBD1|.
CAISEYVTGYSYGYTF
TGTGCCATCAGTGAGTACGTGACAGGGTACAGCTATGGCTACACCTTC
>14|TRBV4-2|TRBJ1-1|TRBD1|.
CASSQDRGPTEAFF
TGTGCCAGCAGCCAGGACAGGGGGCCCACTGAAGCTTTCTTT
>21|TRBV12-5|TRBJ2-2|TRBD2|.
CASGLIVGTSGPRRNTGELFF
TGTGCTAGTGGCCTCATAGTAGGGACTAGCGGCCCACGAAGGAACACCGGGGAGCTGTTTTTT
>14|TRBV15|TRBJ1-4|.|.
CATSRGNQGEKLFF
TGTGCCACCAGCAGAGGGAATCAGGGTGAAAAACTGTTTTTT
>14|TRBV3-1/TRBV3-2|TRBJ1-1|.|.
CASSQSGRNTEAFF
TGTGCCAGCAGCCAGTCAGGAAGGAACACTGAAGCTTTCTTT
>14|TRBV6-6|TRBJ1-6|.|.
CASSYTDTPEPLHF
TGTGCCAGCAGTTACACGGACACTCCTGAGCCCCTCCACTTT
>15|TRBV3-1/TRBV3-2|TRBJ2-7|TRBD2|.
CASSQVTSFPYEQYF
TGTGCCAGCAGCCAGGTGACTAGCTTCCCCTACGAGCAGTACTTC
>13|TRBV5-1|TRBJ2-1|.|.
CASSGVLTIEQFF
TGCGCCAGCAGCGGGGTATTGACTATAGAGCAGTTCTTC
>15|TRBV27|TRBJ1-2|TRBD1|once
CASSLSPGQLYGYTF
TGTGCCAGCAGTTTATCCCCGGGACAGCTCTATGGCTACACCTTC
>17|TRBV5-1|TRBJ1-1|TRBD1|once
CASSFDRGTPDFTEAFF
TGCGCCAGCAGCTTTGACAGGGGCACCCCAGATTTCACTGAAGCTTTCTTT
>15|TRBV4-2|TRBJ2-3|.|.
CASSQVLGPVDTQYF
TGTGCCAGCAGCCAGGTCTTGGGCCCCGTAGATACGCAGTATTTT
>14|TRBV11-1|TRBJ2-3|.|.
CASSDRLGTDTQYF
TGTGCCAGCAGCGACAGACTCGGCACAGATACGCAGTATTTT
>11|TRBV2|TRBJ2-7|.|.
CATLDRGEQYF
TGTGCCACCCTAGATCGGGGCGAGCAGTACTTC
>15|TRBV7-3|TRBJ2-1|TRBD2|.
CASSLTAGGNNEQFF
TGTGCCAGCAGCTTAACAGCGGGGGGGAACAATGAGCAGTTCTTC
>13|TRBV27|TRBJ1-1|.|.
CASSLSLRGVAFF
TGTGCCAGCAGTTTATCCCTCAGGGGTGTAGCTTTCTTT
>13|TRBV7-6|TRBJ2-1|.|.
CASSSTTYNEQFF
TGTGCCAGCAGCTCGACTACCTACAATGAGCAGTTCTTC
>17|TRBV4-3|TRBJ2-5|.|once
CASSQDITGMYQETQYF
TGCGCCAGCAGCCAAGATATTACGGGAATGTACCAAGAGACCCAGTACTTC
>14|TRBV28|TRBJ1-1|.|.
CASSLYREWTEAFF
TGTGCCAGCAGTTTATACAGGGAATGGACTGAAGCTTTCTTT
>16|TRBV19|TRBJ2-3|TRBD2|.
CASSSLAGGSTDTQYF
TGTGCCAGTAGTTCTCTAGCGGGGGGGAGCACAGATACGCAGTATTTT
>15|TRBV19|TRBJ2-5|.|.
CAGSILGRTKETQYF
TGTGCCGGTAGTATCCTGGGACGGACTAAAGAGACCCAGTACTTC
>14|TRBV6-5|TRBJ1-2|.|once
CASTHGRGNYGYTF
TGTGCCAGCACCCACGGAAGAGGGAACTATGGCTACACCTTC
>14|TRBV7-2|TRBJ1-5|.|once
CASSSQGHPQPQHF
TGTGCCAGCAGCTCCCAGGGACACCCACAGCCCCAGCATTTT
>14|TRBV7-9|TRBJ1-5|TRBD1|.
CASSTDRGIEPQHF
TGTGCCAGCAGCACGGACAGGGGGATCGAGCCCCAGCATTTT
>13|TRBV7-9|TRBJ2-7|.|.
CASSLIQDYEQYF
TGTGCCAGCAGCTTAATACAGGACTACGAGCAGTACTTC
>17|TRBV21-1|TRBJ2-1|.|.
CASSKVAGLARYNEQFF
TGTGCCAGCAGCAAAGTGGCGGGACTAGCGAGGTACAATGAGCAGTTCTTC
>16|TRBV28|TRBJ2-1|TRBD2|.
CASSARMGLANNEQFF
TGTGCCAGCAGCGCCAGAATGGGACTAGCTAACAATGAGCAGTTCTTC
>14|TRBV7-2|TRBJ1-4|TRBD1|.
CASSLQGVVEKLFF
TGTGCCAGCAGCTTACAGGGGGTGGTGGAAAAACTGTTTTTT
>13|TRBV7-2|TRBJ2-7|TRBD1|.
CASSLDRGYEQYF
TGTGCCAGCAGCTTAGACAGGGGCTACGAGCAGTACTTC
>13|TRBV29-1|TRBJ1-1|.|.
CSGSQGTNTEAFF
TGCAGCGGTTCCCAGGGGACAAACACTGAAGCTTTCTTT
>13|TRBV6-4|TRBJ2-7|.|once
CASSVRQGYEQYF
TGTGCCAGCAGTGTGCGGCAGGGTTACGAGCAGTACTTC
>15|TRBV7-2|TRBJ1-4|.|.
CASSPGTSTNEKLFF
TGTGCCAGCAGTCCGGGGACTTCAACTAATGAAAAACTGTTTTTT
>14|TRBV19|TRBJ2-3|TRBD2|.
CASSIRAGVDTQYF
TGTGCCAGTAGTATCAGAGCGGGAGTAGATACGCAGTATTTT